These 24 T cell receptor beta chains originate from one sample sequenced in a study of shared clonotypes between healthy human individuals. Data came from immunoSEQ multiplex PCR; TCRdb stores just in-frame clones and leaves some out. The sample includes some 2 million clones, 95% of them seen just once. The sequenced sample consisted of naive CD4+ T cells sorted from blood. Subset described: CD45RA+ positively selected. These receptors all come from a man younger than 35 in good health.

The chain joins TRBV11-2 to TRBJ2-5; possibly TRBD1 or TRBD2 for D (6 bases each). This CDR3 contains 15 residues. V was trimmed by 7 bases and J by 2 bases, leaving 17 bases between them. CDR1 SGHAT and CDR2 FQNNGV come from the germline V gene. The DNA for the CDR3 is TGTGCCAGCACCGAAGGGGGGCGGATTCAAGAGACCCAGTACTTC. Its protein product is CASTEGGRIQETQYF.

Worth noting for this clone: This sample also contains other DNA sequences that code for the same CDR3. The chain carries TRBV30 and TRBJ1-5, with D perhaps TRBD1 (5 bases). V shed 1 base and J shed 4 bases, with 8 bases lying between them. Germline lookup yields CDR1 GTSNPN and CDR2 SVGIG (reference sequence). The CDR3 loop spans 13 amino acids. CDR3 coding DNA: TGTGCCTGGAGTGGTCGGGGGAATCAGCCCCAGCATTTT. Translating it yields CAWSGRGNQPQHF.

This clone appeared a single time. The chain uses TRBV7-3 and TRBJ1-1; D remains unclear. CDR1 is SGHTA, CDR2 FQGTGA, per germline. Deletions cut 2 bases from V and 4 bases from J, with 11 bases between. CDR3 size: 14 residues. In DNA, the CDR3 is TGTGCCAGCAGCTTAGGGTCGGGAGGCACTGAAGCTTTCTTT. Its translation is CASSLGSGGTEAFF.

The chain links TRBV5-1 to TRBJ2-7, with 11 bases identical to TRBD1. The CDR3 runs to 13 residues. Trimming at V came to 4 bases and at J to 12 bases, leaving 9 bases not matched to a gene. Germline V gene sequence: CDR1 SGHRS, CDR2 YFSETQ. Here the CDR3 DNA reads TGCGCCAGCAGCCCGCAGGACAGGGGGCCGGGGTACTTC. This gives the protein CASSPQDRGPGYF.

The rearrangement uses TRBV6-1 and TRBJ1-6; 10 bases align to TRBD1. With V trimmed by 1 base and J by 1 base, 4 bases remained unmatched. This CDR3 has 18 amino acids. CDR1 MNHNS and CDR2 SASEGT come from the germline V gene. In DNA form, the CDR3 reads TGTGCCAGCAGTGAAGGGACAGGGGGATGGTCCTATAATTCACCCCTCCACTTT. Its protein product is CASSEGTGGWSYNSPLHF.

The J gene is TRBJ2-3, the V gene TRBV5-4; D ambiguous. From germline, CDR1 is SGHNT and CDR2 YYREEE (reference sequence). Trimming cost V 6 bases and J 2 bases, with 10 bases left between them. This CDR3 has 13 amino acids. The CDR3 sequence: CASKLKTTDTQYF. The CDR3 DNA sequence: TGTGCCAGCAAGTTAAAAACCACAGATACGCAGTATTTT.

This chain uses TRBV7-9 with TRBJ2-1; 12 nucleotides match TRBD2. J lost 2 bases, V lost 3 bases, and 5 bases had no gene match. CDR1 is SEHNR, CDR2 FQNEAQ, per germline (reference sequence). This CDR3 comprises 17 residues. Here the CDR3 DNA reads TGTGCCAGCAGCTTCCTAGCGGGGGGGACGGCCTACAATGAGCAGTTCTTC. This encodes CASSFLAGGTAYNEQFF.

This sequence joins TRBV11-1 and TRBJ2-7; D is ambiguous. This CDR3 contains 13 residues. The germline V gene has CDR1 SGHAT and CDR2 FQDESV (reference sequence). V was trimmed by 2 bases and J by 6 bases, leaving 11 bases between them. Written as DNA, the CDR3 is TGTGCCAGCAGCTTAATAGGGTCAGGCGAGCAGTACTTC. It encodes CASSLIGSGEQYF.

The chain recombines TRBV5-5 with TRBJ1-3; the D is unclear. Looked up from germline, CDR1 is SGHKS and CDR2 is YYEKEE (reference sequence). This CDR3 comprises 16 residues. V shed 2 bases and J shed 3 bases, with 15 bases lying between them. CDR3 bases: TGTGCCAGCAGCTTCGGCTCGATCTTGGTTGGAAACACCATATATTTT. It codes for CASSFGSILVGNTIYF.

This chain uses TRBV29-1 with TRBJ1-1, with a possible D match to TRBD1 (5 bases). Trimming removed 6 bases from V and 5 bases from J, with 16 bases in between. The CDR3 is 13 amino acids. In germline, CDR1 is SQVTM, CDR2 ANQGSEA. CDR3 amino acids: CSVYGTLATEAFF. In DNA, the CDR3 is TGCAGCGTGTACGGGACTCTTGCAACTGAAGCTTTCTTT.

This chain joins TRBV18 and TRBJ2-3; D ambiguous. V dropped 0 bases and J dropped 4 bases, with 8 bases sitting between them. CDR3 length equals 14 residues. CDR1 KGHSH and CDR2 LQKENI come from the germline V gene. The CDR3 nucleotides are TGTGCCAGCTCACCACCCATTGTCGCAGATACGCAGTATTTT. It translates to CASSPPIVADTQYF.

This clone showed up just once. The gene calls are TRBV6-5 and TRBJ1-1; unclear D gene. Trimming took 6 bases from V and 0 from J, leaving 14 bases between them. The CDR3 has 15 amino acids. Looked up from germline, CDR1 is MNHEY and CDR2 is SVGAGI. The CDR3: CASSSYPGLNTEAFF. Here the CDR3 DNA reads TGTGCCAGCAGCTCCTACCCTGGGTTGAACACTGAAGCTTTCTTT.

Worth noting for this clone: The sample has other DNA sequences that encode this CDR3 too. The gene calls are TRBV6-1 and TRBJ1-1; D is perhaps TRBD1 (5 bases). In germline, CDR1 is MNHNS, CDR2 SASEGT. This CDR3 comprises 15 residues. The V end lost 4 bases, the J end lost 2 bases, and 14 bases lay between the germline ends. The CDR3 DNA follows: TGTGCCAGCAGTGGGGGGAGGGTGGGCAACACTGAAGCTTTCTTT. This encodes CASSGGRVGNTEAFF.

This chain uses TRBV28 with TRBJ1-6; unclear D gene. Germline V CDR1 and CDR2: MDHEN, SYDVKM. V lost 7 bases to trimming and J lost 0 bases, with 10 bases between them. This CDR3 is built from 15 residues. CDR3 residues: CASNPESSYNSPLHF. The CDR3 DNA reads TGTGCCAGCAACCCAGAGAGCTCCTATAATTCACCCCTCCACTTT.

V gene TRBV25-1 combines with J gene TRBJ1-5; D unresolved. This CDR3 contains 12 residues. V was cut by 4 bases and J by 8 bases, with 9 bases left in between. Germline values: CDR1 MGHDK, CDR2 SYGVNS. CDR3 nucleotides: TGTGCCAGCAGTGTGACCGGGGAGCCCCAGCATTTT. Amino acid sequence: CASSVTGEPQHF.

The chain combines TRBV14 with TRBJ2-3; 8 bases are shared with TRBD2. This CDR3 has 14 residues. Germline CDR1 and CDR2: SGHDN and FVKESK. V dropped 8 bases and J dropped 0; count of bases not matched to a gene: 4. CDR3 residues: CASGRLASTDTQYF. The DNA for the CDR3 is TGTGCCAGCGGACGACTAGCGAGCACAGATACGCAGTATTTT. The variable domain in full, with the rest retrieved from reference TRBV14 and TRBJ2-3, is EAGVTQFPSHSVIEKGQTVTLRCDPISGHDNLYWYRRVMGKEIKFLLHFVKESKQDESGMPNNRFLAERTGGTYSTLKVQPAELEDSGVYFCASGRLASTDTQYFGPGTRLTVL.

The chain has TRBV27 and TRBJ1-1; possibly TRBD1 for D (5 bases). Deletions cut 5 bases from V and 1 base from J, with 11 bases between. This CDR3 has 14 residues. Germline lookup yields CDR1 MNHEY and CDR2 SMNVEV (reference sequence). CDR3 sequence (DNA): TGTGCCAGCAGTCTAGATACAGGGAACACTGAAGCTTTCTTT. Translated: CASSLDTGNTEAFF.

V usage is TRBV28 and J usage is TRBJ1-6, with TRBD1 as a possible D gene (5 bases). Trimming stripped 1 base from V and 8 bases from J, with 15 bases between. The CDR3 sequence is 16 residues long. The germline gives CDR1 MDHEN, CDR2 SYDVKM. CDR3: CASSLLQEISYSPLHF. For the CDR3, the DNA is TGTGCCAGCAGTTTATTACAGGAAATCTCATATTCACCCCTCCACTTT. Complete variable domain (other parts from reference TRBV28 and TRBJ1-6): DVKVTQSSRYLVKRTGEKVFLECVQDMDHENMFWYRQDPGLGLRLIYFSYDVKMKEKGDIPEGYSVSREKKERFSLILESASTNQTSMYLCASSLLQEISYSPLHFGNGTRLTVT.

The J gene is TRBJ1-1, the V gene TRBV7-2, with no clear D. Germline CDR1 and CDR2: SGHTA and FQGNSA. Between the trimmed V and J ends, which lost 3 bases and 4 bases, there was a span of 9 bases. The CDR3 runs 13 residues. The CDR3 is CASSFGTATEAFF. The DNA of the CDR3 is TGTGCCAGCAGCTTTGGTACAGCCACTGAAGCTTTCTTT.

The rearrangement links TRBV2 to TRBJ2-3; perhaps TRBD1 as D (6 bases). The CDR3 totals 13 residues. Germline V gene sequence: CDR1 SNHLY, CDR2 FYNNEI. V was pared by 7 bases and J by 6 bases, with 14 bases between. The CDR3 here is CASKDRNPDTQYF. The CDR3 bases are TGTGCCAGCAAGGACAGAAACCCCGATACGCAGTATTTT.

The J gene is TRBJ2-2, the V gene TRBV5-1; 9 bases align to TRBD1. The CDR3 is 15 amino acids. Germline CDR1 reads SGHRS; CDR2 reads YFSETQ. Trimming at V came to 0 bases and at J to 6 bases, leaving 3 bases not matched to a gene. Here the CDR3 DNA reads TGCGCCAGCAGCTTGGCGACAGGGGGGGCCGGGGAGCTGTTTTTT. Translating gives CASSLATGGAGELFF.

The CDR3 sequence is CAWSHPVDNTDTQYF. The CDR3 DNA reads TGTGCCTGGAGTCACCCCGTCGACAACACAGATACGCAGTATTTT. The rearrangement links TRBV30 to TRBJ2-3; unclear D gene. CDR3 size: 15 residues. Germline CDR1 is GTSNPN and CDR2 is SVGIG (reference sequence). V was pared by 2 bases and J by 2 bases, with 14 bases between. The full variable domain, completed using reference TRBV30 and TRBJ2-3, is SQTIHQWPATLVQPVGSPLSLECTVEGTSNPNLYWYRQAAGRGLQLLFYSVGIGQISSEVPQNLSASRPQDRQFILSSKKLLLSDSGFYLCAWSHPVDNTDTQYFGPGTRLTVL.

The rearrangement uses TRBV7-2 and TRBJ1-2, with a weak D call TRBD1 (6 bases). Germline lookup yields CDR1 SGHTA and CDR2 FQGNSA. CDR3 size: 13 residues. Trimming took off 6 bases at V and 8 bases at J, with 16 bases between the two ends. The CDR3 DNA is TGTGCCAGCAGGGCCACCGGGACATTAGGCTACACCTTC. Amino acids: CASRATGTLGYTF.

This rearrangement joins TRBV4-3 to TRBJ2-7, with unresolved D. Germline CDR1 and CDR2: LGHNA and YSLEER. V was clipped by 0 bases and J by 0 bases, with 9 bases between them. The CDR3 extends over 15 amino acids. CDR3 nucleotides: TGCGCCAGCAGCCAAGAGGCTATTCACTCCTACGAGCAGTACTTC. Its translation is CASSQEAIHSYEQYF.